This T cell receptor (beta chain) derives from a study of T cell clonotyping in hematopoietic cell transplantation. Whole-study findings and limits: Pathologically expanded recipient clonotypes increased progressively from day 30 to day 180 as diversity fell. Cells were unsorted, so CD4 and CD8 contributions were not separated. At the given depth, recipient repertoires were over 97% de novo clonotypes.

The assay was immunoSEQ multiplex PCR, and TCRdb's table has in-frame clones only and misses some. This table has over 10,000 clones, about 79% appearing once. Recipients were bled about 28 days pretransplant and at posttransplant days 30, 100, 180. With regard to this clone: Its antigen is not known.

The CDR3 consists of 11 residues. Per the germline V gene, CDR1 is ENHRY and CDR2 is SYGVKD. V lost 6 bases to trimming and J lost 8 bases, with 10 bases between them. The TCR was taken from a female patient aged 40-49 years who had an allogeneic stem cell transplant from a related donor, so T cells may come from the graft donor. Some clones in this sample may be carry-over from other donors' samples. The starting material was PBMCs, obtained 100 days after allogeneic stem cell transplant. The chain links TRBV10-3 to TRBJ1-1; the D is unclear. The CDR3: CAISGETEAFF. CDR3 bases: TGTGCCATCAGCGGAGAAACAGAAGCTTTCTTT.